The present TCR beta chain was sequenced within a study of T-cell memory formation after mild COVID-19. The CDR3 totals 16 residues. Trimming pared 4 bases from V and 0 bases from J, leaving 15 bases between. CDR1 is SEHNR, CDR2 FQNEAQ, per germline (reference sequence). TCRdb processed the 5' RACE reads anew with MiXCR; each CDR3 protein has one entry. The repertoire holds approximately 300,000 distinct CDR3 sequences, less than 20% seen once, with approximately 20% in the top ten. Comment on this clonotype: Antigen unknown.

General study findings and limits: Clonal second-wave expansions that peaked on day 37 had unconfirmed SARS-CoV-2 specificity. CD4/CD8 balance held among clones contracting day 15 to 85, and later expanders leaned CD4+. Detection of some responders pre-infection suggested pre-existing cross-reactive memory T cells participated.

The sample taken for sequencing was PBMCs or a T cell subset sorted from them (not recorded which). The gene calls are TRBV7-9 and TRBJ2-5; D uncertain. This receptor was identified in a man aged 18 to 35 who had mild COVID-19 (a few samples of this study predate the infection). Cell type and time point are not known. CDR3 region: CASSSEFEAHQETQYF. DNA for the CDR3: TGTGCCAGCAGCTCCGAGTTCGAGGCACACCAAGAGACCCAGTACTTC.